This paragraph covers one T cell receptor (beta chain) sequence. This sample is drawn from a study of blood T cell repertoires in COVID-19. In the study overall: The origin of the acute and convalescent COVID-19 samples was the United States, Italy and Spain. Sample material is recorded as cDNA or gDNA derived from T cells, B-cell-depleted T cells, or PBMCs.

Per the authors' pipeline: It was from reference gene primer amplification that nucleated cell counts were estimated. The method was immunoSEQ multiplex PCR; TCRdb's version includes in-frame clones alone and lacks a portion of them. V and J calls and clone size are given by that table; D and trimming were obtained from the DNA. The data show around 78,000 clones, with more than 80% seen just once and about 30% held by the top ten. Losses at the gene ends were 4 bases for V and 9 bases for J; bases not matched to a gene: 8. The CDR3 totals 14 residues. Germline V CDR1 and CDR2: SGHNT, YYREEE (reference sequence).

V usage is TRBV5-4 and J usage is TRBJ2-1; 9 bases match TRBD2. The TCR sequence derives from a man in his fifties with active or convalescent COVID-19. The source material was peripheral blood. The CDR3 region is CASSPRLAEGEQFF. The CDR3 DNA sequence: TGTGCCAGCAGCCCCCGACTAGCGGAGGGTGAGCAGTTCTTC.